This T cell receptor beta chain comes out of a study of Graves' ophthalmopathy and Graves' hyperthyroidism. The overall study: The collection of peripheral blood took place at initial diagnosis, before any treatment. Study-level findings and limits: The model's ophthalmopathy progression predictions had less than 71% sensitivity and 72.22% specificity.

Beta-chain TCR CDR3 regions were amplified from RNA transcripts. RT-PCR in the first round used HTBI primers; a second-round multiplex PCR followed. In TCRdb, the multiplex PCR reads were re-called with MiXCR into one record per CDR3 protein. The data hold about 480,000 distinct CDR3 sequences, with 13% to 15% observed a single time. This clonotype was counted ten times or more. No antigen is known for it. The CDR3 runs 14 residues. V was shortened by 5 bases and J by 3 bases, with 14 bases between the two germline ends. In germline, CDR1 is SGHAT, CDR2 FQDESV (reference sequence). V usage is TRBV11-1 and J usage is TRBJ2-7; D perhaps matches TRBD2 (5 bases). Sequencing input: blood. The receptor was isolated from a woman in her 30s with Graves' ophthalmopathy. The CDR3 protein is CASSRPGGDYEQYF. The CDR3 DNA sequence: TGTGCCAGCAGCCGCCCCGGAGGTGACTACGAGCAGTACTTC.